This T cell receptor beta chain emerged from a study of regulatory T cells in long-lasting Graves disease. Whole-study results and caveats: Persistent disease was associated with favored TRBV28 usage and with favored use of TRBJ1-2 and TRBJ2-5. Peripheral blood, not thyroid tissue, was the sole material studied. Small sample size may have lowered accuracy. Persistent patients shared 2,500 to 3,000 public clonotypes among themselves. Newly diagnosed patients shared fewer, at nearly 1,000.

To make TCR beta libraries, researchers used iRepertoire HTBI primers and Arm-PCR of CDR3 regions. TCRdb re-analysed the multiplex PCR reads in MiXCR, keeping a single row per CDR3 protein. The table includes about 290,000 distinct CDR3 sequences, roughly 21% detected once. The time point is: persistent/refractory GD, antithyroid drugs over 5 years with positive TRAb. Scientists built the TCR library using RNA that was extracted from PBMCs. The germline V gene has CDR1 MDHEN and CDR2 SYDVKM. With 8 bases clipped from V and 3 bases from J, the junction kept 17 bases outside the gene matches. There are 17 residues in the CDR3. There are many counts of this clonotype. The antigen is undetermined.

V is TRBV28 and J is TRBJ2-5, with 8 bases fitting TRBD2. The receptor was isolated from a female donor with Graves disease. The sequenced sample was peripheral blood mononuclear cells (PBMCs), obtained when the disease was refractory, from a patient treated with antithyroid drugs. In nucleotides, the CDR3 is TGTGCCAGCTCATCCCCTAGCGGGCGGAGTGTTAAAGAGACCCAGTACTTC. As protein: CASSSPSGRSVKETQYF. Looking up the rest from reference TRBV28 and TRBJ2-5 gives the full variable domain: DVKVTQSSRYLVKRTGEKVFLECVQDMDHENMFWYRQDPGLGLRLIYFSYDVKMKEKGDIPEGYSVSREKKERFSLILESASTNQTSMYLCASSSPSGRSVKETQYFGPGTRLLVL.